This T cell receptor beta chain was captured by sequencing in a study of graft-versus-host responses after intestinal transplantation. About the research overall: Once they had received anti-thymocyte globulin induction, all recipients took tacrolimus and steroids for 2 to 4 years. Study conclusions and caveats: Investigators detected GvH clones in recipient marrow, with some emerging earlier in ileum or blood. High graft-versus-host to host-versus-graft clonal ratios were found in allografts of patients who had graft-donor T cell macrochimerism. Early post-transplant HvG declines were associated with peak circulating GvH clone levels.

Regarding this clone: What it binds is not known.

Clones were read by immunoSEQ multiplex PCR, and TCRdb kept only the in-frame ones, dropping some. Among some 87,000 clones listed, approximately 95% were seen once. This CDR3 contains 15 residues. The germline V gene encodes CDR1 SNHLY and CDR2 FYNNEI. The junction had 6 bases not matched to a gene; V was cut back by 6 bases and J by 4 bases. V and J are TRBV2 and TRBJ2-1; 10 nucleotides match TRBD2. The sample consisted of unstimulated CD8+ T cells sorted from spleen or lymph node cells, taken before transplant. The receptor comes from a human donor who was the organ donor for an intestinal transplant. In DNA, the CDR3 is TGTGCCAGCAGCCGTCTAGCGGGAGCGTACAATGAGCAGTTCTTC. Translation gives CASSRLAGAYNEQFF.